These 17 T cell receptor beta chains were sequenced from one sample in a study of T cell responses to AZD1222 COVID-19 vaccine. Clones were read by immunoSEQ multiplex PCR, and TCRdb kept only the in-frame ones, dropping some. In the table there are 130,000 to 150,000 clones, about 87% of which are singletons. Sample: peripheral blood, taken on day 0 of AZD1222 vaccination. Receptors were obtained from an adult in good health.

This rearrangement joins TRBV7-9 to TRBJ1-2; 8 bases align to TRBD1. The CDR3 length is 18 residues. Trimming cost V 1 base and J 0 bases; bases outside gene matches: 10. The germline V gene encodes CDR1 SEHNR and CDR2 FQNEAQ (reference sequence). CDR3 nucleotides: TGTGCCAGCAGCTTAGGCTCTTATGTGGGACAGGCTAACTATGGCTACACCTTC. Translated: CASSLGSYVGQANYGYTF.

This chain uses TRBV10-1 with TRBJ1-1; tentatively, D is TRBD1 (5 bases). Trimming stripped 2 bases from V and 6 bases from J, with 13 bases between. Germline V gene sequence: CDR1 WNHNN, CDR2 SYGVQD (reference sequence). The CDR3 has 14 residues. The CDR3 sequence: CASSEPWGSAEAFF. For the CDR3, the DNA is TGCGCCAGCAGTGAGCCGTGGGGGAGCGCTGAAGCTTTCTTT.

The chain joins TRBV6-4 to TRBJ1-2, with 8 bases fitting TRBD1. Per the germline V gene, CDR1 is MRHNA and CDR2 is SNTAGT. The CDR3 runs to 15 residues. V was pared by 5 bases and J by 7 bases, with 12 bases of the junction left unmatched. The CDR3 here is CASSPRAGGDVGYTF. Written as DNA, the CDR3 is TGTGCCAGCAGTCCAAGAGCAGGGGGCGATGTTGGCTACACCTTC.

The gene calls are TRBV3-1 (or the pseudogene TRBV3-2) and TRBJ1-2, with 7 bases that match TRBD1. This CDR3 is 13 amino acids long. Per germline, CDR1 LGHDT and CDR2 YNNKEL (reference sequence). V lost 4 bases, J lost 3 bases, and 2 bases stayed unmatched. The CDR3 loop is CASSPDRDYGYTF. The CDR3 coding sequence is TGTGCCAGCAGCCCAGACAGGGACTATGGCTACACCTTC.

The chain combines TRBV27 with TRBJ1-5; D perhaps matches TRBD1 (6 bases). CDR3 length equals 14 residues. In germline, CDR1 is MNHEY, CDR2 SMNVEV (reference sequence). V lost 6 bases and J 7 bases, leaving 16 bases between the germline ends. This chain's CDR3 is CASRTSQGTQPQHF. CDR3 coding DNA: TGTGCCAGCAGGACGAGTCAGGGGACCCAGCCCCAGCATTTT.

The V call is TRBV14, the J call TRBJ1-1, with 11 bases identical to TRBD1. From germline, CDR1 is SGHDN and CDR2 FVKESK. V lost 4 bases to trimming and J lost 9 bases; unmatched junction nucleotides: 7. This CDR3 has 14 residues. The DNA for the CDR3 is TGTGCCAGCAGCCCCCAGGACAGGGGGCATCAAGCTTTCTTT. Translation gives CASSPQDRGHQAFF.

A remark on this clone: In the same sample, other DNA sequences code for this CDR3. DNA for the CDR3: TGCAGTGCTAGAGTGCTCGAAAAACTGTTTTTT. This translates into CSARVLEKLFF. The chain employs TRBV20-1 and TRBJ1-4; D gene unclear. The V and J ends lost 1 base and 8 bases respectively, with 5 bases between them. Per the germline V gene, CDR1 is DFQATT and CDR2 is SNEGSKA (reference sequence). The CDR3 has 11 residues.

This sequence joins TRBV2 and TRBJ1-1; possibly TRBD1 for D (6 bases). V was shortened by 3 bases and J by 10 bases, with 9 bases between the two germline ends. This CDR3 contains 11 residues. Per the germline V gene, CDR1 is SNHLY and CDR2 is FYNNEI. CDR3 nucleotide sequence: TGTGCCAGCAGTGATGAGGGGGTAGCTTTCTTT. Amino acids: CASSDEGVAFF.

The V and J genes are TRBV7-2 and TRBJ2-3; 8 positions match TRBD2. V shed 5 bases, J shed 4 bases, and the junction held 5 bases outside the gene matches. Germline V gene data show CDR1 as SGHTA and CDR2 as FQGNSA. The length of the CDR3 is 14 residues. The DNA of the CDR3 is TGTGCCAGCAGCCCCAGCGGGGGCTCAGATACGCAGTATTTT. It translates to CASSPSGGSDTQYF.

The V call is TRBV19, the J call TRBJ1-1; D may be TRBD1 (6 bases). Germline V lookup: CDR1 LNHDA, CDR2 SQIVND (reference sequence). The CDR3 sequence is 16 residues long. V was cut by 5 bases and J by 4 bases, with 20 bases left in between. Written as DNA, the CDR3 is TGTGCCAGTAGTCCCAATACAGGGTGGGGTATCACTGAAGCTTTCTTT. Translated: CASSPNTGWGITEAFF.

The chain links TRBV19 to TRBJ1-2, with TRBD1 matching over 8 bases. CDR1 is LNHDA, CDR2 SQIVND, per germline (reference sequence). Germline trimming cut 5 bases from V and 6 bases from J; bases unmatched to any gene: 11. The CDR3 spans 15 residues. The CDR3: CASSAADRAENGYTF. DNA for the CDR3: TGTGCCAGTAGTGCGGCGGACAGGGCTGAGAATGGCTACACCTTC.

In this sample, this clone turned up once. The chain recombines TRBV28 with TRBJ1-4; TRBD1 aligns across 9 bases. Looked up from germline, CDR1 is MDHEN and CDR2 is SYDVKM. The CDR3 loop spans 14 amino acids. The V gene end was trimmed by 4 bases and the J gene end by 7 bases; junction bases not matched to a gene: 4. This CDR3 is CASSSTGGSEKLFF. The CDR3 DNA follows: TGTGCCAGCAGTTCAACAGGGGGCAGTGAAAAACTGTTTTTT.

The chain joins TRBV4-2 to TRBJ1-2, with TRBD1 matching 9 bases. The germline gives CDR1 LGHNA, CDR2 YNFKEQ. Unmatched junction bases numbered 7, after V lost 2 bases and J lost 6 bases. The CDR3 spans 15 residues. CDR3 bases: TGTGCCAGCAGCCAATCCCCGGGACAGGGACATGGCTACACCTTC. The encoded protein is CASSQSPGQGHGYTF.

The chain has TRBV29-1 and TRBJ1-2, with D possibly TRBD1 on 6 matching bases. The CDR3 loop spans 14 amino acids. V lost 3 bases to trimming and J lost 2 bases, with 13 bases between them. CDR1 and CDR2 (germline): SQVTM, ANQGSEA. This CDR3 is CSVDRGRGNYGYTF. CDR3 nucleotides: TGCAGCGTTGACAGGGGAAGGGGCAACTATGGCTACACCTTC.

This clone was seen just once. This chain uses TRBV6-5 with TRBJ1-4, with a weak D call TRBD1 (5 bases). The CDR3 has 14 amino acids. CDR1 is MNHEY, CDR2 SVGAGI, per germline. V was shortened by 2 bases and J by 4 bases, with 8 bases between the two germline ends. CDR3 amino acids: CASSYGGVNEKLFF. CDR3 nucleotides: TGTGCCAGCAGTTACGGGGGAGTTAATGAAAAACTGTTTTTT.

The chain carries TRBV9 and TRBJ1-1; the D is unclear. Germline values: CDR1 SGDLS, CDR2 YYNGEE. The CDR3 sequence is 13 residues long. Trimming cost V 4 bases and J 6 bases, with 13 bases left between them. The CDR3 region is CASSFSPSAEAFF. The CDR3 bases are TGTGCCAGCAGCTTCTCCCCCTCAGCTGAAGCTTTCTTT.

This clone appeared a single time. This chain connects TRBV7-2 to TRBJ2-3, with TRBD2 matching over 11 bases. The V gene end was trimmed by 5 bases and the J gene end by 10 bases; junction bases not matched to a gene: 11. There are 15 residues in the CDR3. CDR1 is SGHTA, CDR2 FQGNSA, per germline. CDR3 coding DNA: TGTGCCAGCAGCATAACTAGCGGGGGTCCTCCCCCGCAGTATTTT. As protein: CASSITSGGPPPQYF.